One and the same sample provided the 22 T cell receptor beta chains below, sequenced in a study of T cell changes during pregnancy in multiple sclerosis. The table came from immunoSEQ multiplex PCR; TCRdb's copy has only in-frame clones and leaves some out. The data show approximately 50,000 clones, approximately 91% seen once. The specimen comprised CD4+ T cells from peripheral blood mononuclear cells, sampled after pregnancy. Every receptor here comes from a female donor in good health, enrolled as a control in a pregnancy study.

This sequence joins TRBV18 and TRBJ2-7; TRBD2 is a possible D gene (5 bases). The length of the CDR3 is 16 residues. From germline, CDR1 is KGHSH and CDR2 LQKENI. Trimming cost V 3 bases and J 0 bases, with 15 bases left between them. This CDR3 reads CASSPRTRAASYEQYF. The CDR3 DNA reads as TGTGCCAGCTCACCGAGGACGCGGGCGGCCTCCTACGAGCAGTACTTC.

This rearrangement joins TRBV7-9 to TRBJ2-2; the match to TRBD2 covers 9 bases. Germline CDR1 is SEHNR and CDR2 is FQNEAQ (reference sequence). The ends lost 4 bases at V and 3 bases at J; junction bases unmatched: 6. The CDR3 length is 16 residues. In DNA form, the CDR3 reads TGTGCCAGCAGCTCGAGGGGGACTAGCTACACCGGGGAGCTGTTTTTT. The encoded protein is CASSSRGTSYTGELFF.

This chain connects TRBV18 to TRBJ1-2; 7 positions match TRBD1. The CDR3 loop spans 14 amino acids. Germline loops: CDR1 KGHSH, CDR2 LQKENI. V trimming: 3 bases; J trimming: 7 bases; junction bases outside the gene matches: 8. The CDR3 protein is CASSPRGQGSGYTF. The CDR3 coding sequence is TGTGCCAGCTCACCTAGGGGGCAGGGTTCTGGCTACACCTTC.

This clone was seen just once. This CDR3 is CASSSGGNQPQHF. As DNA, the CDR3 is TGTGCCAGCAGCTCAGGGGGCAATCAGCCCCAGCATTTT. V and J are TRBV28 and TRBJ1-5; a possible D gene is TRBD1 (6 bases). CDR1 is MDHEN, CDR2 SYDVKM, per germline. There are 13 residues in the CDR3. V dropped 6 bases and J dropped 2 bases, with 8 bases sitting between them.

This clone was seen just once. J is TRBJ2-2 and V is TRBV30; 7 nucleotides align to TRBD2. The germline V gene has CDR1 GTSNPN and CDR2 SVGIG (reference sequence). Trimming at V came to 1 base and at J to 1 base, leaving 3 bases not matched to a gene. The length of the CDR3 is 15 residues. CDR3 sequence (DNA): TGTGCCTGGAGTGCGGGACTATTGAACACCGGGGAGCTGTTTTTT. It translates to CAWSAGLLNTGELFF.

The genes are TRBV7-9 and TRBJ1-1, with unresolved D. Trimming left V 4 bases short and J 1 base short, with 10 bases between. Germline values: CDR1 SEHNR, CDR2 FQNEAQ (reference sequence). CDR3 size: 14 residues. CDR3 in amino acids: CASSYTGGNTEAFF. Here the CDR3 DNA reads TGTGCCAGCAGCTATACTGGAGGGAACACTGAAGCTTTCTTT.

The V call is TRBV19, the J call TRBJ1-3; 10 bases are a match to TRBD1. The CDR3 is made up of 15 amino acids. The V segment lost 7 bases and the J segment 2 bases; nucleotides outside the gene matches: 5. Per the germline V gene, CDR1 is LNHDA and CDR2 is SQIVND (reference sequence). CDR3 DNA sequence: TGTGCCAGTACCCTAGGGACAGGGGCTGGAAACACCATATATTTT. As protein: CASTLGTGAGNTIYF.

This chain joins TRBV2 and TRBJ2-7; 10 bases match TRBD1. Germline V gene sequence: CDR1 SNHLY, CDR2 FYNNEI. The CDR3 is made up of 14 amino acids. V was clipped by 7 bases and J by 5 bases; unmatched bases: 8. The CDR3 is CASNRDRGFDEQYF. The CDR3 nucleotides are TGTGCCAGCAACCGGGACAGGGGTTTCGACGAGCAGTACTTC.

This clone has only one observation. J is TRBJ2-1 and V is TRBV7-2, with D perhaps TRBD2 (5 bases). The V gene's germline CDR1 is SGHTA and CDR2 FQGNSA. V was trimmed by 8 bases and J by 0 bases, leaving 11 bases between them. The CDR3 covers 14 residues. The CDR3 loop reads CASRPGSSYNEQFF. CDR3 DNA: TGTGCCAGCCGCCCGGGGAGCTCCTACAATGAGCAGTTCTTC.

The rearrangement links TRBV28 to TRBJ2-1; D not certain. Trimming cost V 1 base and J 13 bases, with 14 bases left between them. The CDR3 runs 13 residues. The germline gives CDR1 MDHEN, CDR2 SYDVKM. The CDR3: CASSLSMVGVQFF. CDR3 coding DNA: TGTGCCAGCAGTTTATCCATGGTGGGCGTTCAGTTCTTC.

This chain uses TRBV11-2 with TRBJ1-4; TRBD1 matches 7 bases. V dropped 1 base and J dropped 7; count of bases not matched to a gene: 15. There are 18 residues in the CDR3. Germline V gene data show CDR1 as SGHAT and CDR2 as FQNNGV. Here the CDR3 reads CASSLGSHLQGVGEKLFF. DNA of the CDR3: TGTGCCAGCAGCTTAGGATCGCACCTGCAGGGGGTTGGTGAAAAACTGTTTTTT.

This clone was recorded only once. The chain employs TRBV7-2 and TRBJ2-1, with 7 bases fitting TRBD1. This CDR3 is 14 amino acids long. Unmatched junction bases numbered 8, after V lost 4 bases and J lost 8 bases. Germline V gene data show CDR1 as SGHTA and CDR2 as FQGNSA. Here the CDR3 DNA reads TGTGCCAGCAGCTCGGAACGACAGGGACATGAGCAGTTCTTC. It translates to CASSSERQGHEQFF. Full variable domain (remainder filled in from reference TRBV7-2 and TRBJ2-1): GAGVSQSPSNKVTEKGKDVELRCDPISGHTALYWYRQSLGQGLEFLIYFQGNSAPDKSGLPSDRFSAERTGGSVSTLTIQRTQQEDSAVYLCASSSERQGHEQFFGPGTRLTVL.

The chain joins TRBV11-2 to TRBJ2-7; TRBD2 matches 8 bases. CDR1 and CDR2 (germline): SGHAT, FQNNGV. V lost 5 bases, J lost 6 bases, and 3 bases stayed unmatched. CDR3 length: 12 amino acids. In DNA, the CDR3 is TGTGCCAGCAGCCCCGGACTAGCCGAGCAGTACTTC. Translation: CASSPGLAEQYF.

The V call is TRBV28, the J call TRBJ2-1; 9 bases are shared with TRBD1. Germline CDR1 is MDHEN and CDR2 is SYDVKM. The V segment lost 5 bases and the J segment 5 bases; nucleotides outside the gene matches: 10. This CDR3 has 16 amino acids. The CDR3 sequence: CASSPWTGVRDNEQFF. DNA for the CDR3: TGTGCCAGCAGTCCATGGACAGGGGTTAGAGACAATGAGCAGTTCTTC.

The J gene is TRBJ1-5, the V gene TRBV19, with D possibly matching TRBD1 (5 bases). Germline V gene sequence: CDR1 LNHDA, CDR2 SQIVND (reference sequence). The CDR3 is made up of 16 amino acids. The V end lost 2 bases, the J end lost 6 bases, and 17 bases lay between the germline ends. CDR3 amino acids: CASSITSGIVGQPQHF. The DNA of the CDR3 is TGTGCCAGTAGTATAACGTCAGGGATTGTTGGTCAGCCCCAGCATTTT.

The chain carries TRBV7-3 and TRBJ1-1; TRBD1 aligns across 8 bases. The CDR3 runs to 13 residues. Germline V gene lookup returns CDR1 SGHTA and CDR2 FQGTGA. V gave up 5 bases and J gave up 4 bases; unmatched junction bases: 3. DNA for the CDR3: TGTGCCAGCAGCCCTACAGGGGGCACTGAAGCTTTCTTT. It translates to CASSPTGGTEAFF.

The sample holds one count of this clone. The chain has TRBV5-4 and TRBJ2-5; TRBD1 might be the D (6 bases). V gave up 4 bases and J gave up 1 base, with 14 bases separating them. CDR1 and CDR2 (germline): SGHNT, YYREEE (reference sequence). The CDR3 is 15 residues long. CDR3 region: CASSSRTVPQETQYF. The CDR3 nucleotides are TGTGCCAGCAGCAGCAGGACAGTTCCCCAAGAGACCCAGTACTTC.

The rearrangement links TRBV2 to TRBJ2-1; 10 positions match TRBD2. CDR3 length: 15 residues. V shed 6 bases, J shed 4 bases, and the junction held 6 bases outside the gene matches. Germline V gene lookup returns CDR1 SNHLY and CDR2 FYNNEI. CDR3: CASRWTSGEYNEQFF. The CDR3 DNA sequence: TGTGCCAGCAGGTGGACTAGCGGAGAATACAATGAGCAGTTCTTC.

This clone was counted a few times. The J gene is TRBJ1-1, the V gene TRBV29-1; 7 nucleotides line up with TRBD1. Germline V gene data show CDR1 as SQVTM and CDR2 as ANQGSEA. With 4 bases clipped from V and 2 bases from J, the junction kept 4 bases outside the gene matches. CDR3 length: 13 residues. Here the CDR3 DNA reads TGCAGCGTTGGTCGACAGGGTAACACTGAAGCTTTCTTT. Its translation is CSVGRQGNTEAFF.

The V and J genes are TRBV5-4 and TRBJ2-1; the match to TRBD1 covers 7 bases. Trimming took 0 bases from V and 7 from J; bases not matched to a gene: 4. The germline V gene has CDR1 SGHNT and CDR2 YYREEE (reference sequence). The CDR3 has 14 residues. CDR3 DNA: TGTGCCAGCAGCTTGGCCAGGGACAGTAATGAGCAGTTCTTC. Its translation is CASSLARDSNEQFF.

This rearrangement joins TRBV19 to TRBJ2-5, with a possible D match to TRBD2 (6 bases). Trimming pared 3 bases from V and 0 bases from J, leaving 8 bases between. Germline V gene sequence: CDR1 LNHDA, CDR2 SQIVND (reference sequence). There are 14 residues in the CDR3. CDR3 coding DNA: TGTGCCAGTAGTATCCGGAGGGACCAAGAGACCCAGTACTTC. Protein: CASSIRRDQETQYF. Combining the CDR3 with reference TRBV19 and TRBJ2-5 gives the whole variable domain DGGITQSPKYLFRKEGQNVTLSCEQNLNHDAMYWYRQDPGQGLRLIYYSQIVNDFQKGDIAEGYSVSREKKESFPLTVTSAQKNPTAFYLCASSIRRDQETQYFGPGTRLLVL.

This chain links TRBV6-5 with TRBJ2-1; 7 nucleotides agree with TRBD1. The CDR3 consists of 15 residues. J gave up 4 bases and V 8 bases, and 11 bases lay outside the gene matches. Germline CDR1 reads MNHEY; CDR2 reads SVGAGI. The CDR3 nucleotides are TGTGCCAGCCGGGACAGTCCCTGGACGTACAATGAGCAGTTCTTC. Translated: CASRDSPWTYNEQFF.